These T cell receptor beta chains were read from a single sample in a study of Ad26.COV2.S vaccination and SARS-CoV-2 variants. The method was immunoSEQ multiplex PCR; TCRdb's version includes in-frame clones alone and lacks a portion of them. The sample lists about 330,000 clones, 90% occurring once. The sequencing here drew on peripheral blood, taken in a trial of Ad26.COV2.S vaccine versus placebo. These receptors came from a person between 18 and 59 years old who received the Ad26.COV2.S COVID-19 vaccine or a placebo. CDR3s include the opening cysteine and the closing phenylalanine or tryptophan. Each record gives: clone size, J gene, D gene, V gene, CDR3 protein, CDR3 DNA. A D gene is named only where the DNA matches it firmly. A clone size is listed for some rows: how often the clone was seen (once, few, many), or a class if it is expanded.

>.|TRBJ1-1|TRBD1|TRBV29-1
CSVAGGEKRAFF
TGCAGCGTTGCAGGGGGCGAAAAGAGAGCTTTCTTT
>.|TRBJ1-2|.|TRBV7-2
CASPRGWPDYGYTF
TGTGCCAGCCCGAGGGGGTGGCCTGACTATGGCTACACCTTC
>.|TRBJ1-1|.|TRBV14
CASSQEGLIYNWNTEAFF
TGTGCCAGCAGCCAAGAGGGACTCATATACAATTGGAACACTGAAGCTTTCTTT
>.|TRBJ2-3|.|TRBV13
CASSLGQLIVADTQYF
TGTGCCAGCAGCTTAGGCCAGTTGATTGTTGCAGATACGCAGTATTTT
>.|TRBJ1-1|.|TRBV28
CASRKDRLGNTEAFF
TGTGCCAGCCGAAAAGACAGGTTGGGGAACACTGAAGCTTTCTTT
>.|TRBJ2-3|TRBD2|TRBV6-4
CASSDSGGSDTQYF
TGTGCCAGCAGTGACAGCGGGGGCTCAGATACGCAGTATTTT
>.|TRBJ1-1|.|TRBV7-2
CASSLVASLNTEAFF
TGTGCCAGCAGCTTAGTGGCGAGTTTAAACACTGAAGCTTTCTTT
>.|TRBJ1-5|.|TRBV7-8
CASSLGRVSRQPQHF
TGTGCCAGCAGCTTAGGAAGGGTGAGTCGACAGCCCCAGCATTTT
>.|TRBJ2-5|TRBD1|TRBV7-9
CASSPGTEETQYF
TGTGCCAGCAGCCCCGGGACAGAAGAGACCCAGTACTTC
>.|TRBJ1-5|.|TRBV27
CATPQPQHF
TGTGCCACACCGCAGCCCCAGCATTTT
>many|TRBJ1-1|.|TRBV27
CASSPWGAEAFF
TGTGCCAGCAGCCCTTGGGGGGCTGAAGCTTTCTTT
>.|TRBJ1-2|.|TRBV7-8
CASSTGYGYTF
TGTGCCAGCAGTACAGGGTATGGCTACACCTTC
>.|TRBJ1-2|.|TRBV5-5
CASSSGLDGVYGYTF
TGTGCCAGCAGCTCGGGACTGGATGGGGTCTATGGCTACACCTTC
>.|TRBJ1-1|.|TRBV5-1
CASSLRDMNTEAFF
TGCGCCAGCAGCCTCCGGGACATGAACACTGAAGCTTTCTTT
>.|TRBJ1-1|.|TRBV29-1
CSVSGTTNMNTEAFF
TGCAGCGTCTCCGGGACCACAAACATGAACACTGAAGCTTTCTTT
>.|TRBJ1-1|TRBD1|TRBV30
CAGDRLNTEAFF
TGTGCCGGGGACAGGCTGAACACTGAAGCTTTCTTT
>.|TRBJ2-7|TRBD1|TRBV7-9
CASSLTQTGTSYEQYF
TGTGCCAGCAGCTTAACCCAGACAGGGACCTCCTACGAGCAGTACTTC
>few|TRBJ1-5|.|TRBV7-2
CASSPWDGNNQPQHF
TGTGCCAGCAGCCCCTGGGACGGAAACAATCAGCCCCAGCATTTT
>.|TRBJ1-1|.|TRBV27
CASSPLDRRGTEAFF
TGTGCCAGCAGTCCCCTGGACAGAAGGGGCACTGAAGCTTTCTTT
>few|TRBJ2-1|TRBD2|TRBV6-2/TRBV6-3
CASSYGASGGSQFF
TGTGCCAGCAGTTACGGGGCTAGCGGGGGATCGCAGTTCTTC
>.|TRBJ2-1|.|TRBV6-1
CASSEEGTQAYNEQFF
TGTGCCAGCAGTGAAGAAGGGACTCAGGCGTACAATGAGCAGTTCTTC
>.|TRBJ1-1|.|TRBV19
CASSALQNTEAFF
TGTGCCAGTAGTGCCCTGCAGAACACTGAAGCTTTCTTT
>.|TRBJ1-2|TRBD1|TRBV29-1
CSVEAGGPRGNYGYTF
TGCAGCGTTGAAGCGGGGGGTCCCAGGGGGAACTATGGCTACACCTTC
>.|TRBJ1-4|.|TRBV7-9
CASRRGTVSTNEKLFF
TGTGCCAGCCGGAGGGGGACGGTGTCAACTAATGAAAAACTGTTTTTT
>.|TRBJ1-5|TRBD1|TRBV7-2
CASSSRTGYNQPQHF
TGTGCCAGCAGCTCTCGGACAGGGTACAATCAGCCCCAGCATTTT
>.|TRBJ1-2|.|TRBV5-6
CASSDSTGYGYTF
TGTGCCAGCAGCGACTCGACAGGCTATGGCTACACCTTC
>.|TRBJ1-2|.|TRBV27
CASSSLGRTDGYTF
TGTGCCAGCAGCAGCCTAGGGAGGACGGATGGCTACACCTTC
>.|TRBJ1-1|.|TRBV6-5
CASSPVTGLEAFF
TGTGCCAGCAGTCCTGTCACAGGGTTGGAAGCTTTCTTT
>.|TRBJ1-1|.|TRBV7-9
CASSFLTSGLGGTEAFF
TGTGCCAGCAGCTTTTTAACGTCGGGCCTTGGGGGGACTGAAGCTTTCTTT
>.|TRBJ2-5|TRBD2|TRBV10-3
CAISGGTSGGTQETQYF
TGTGCCATCAGTGGTGGGACTAGCGGGGGGACACAAGAGACCCAGTACTTC
>once|TRBJ2-7|TRBD2|TRBV7-2
CASSLLGSGVLF
TGTGCCAGCAGCTTACTTGGTAGCGGGGTCCTCTTC
>.|TRBJ2-3|TRBD1|TRBV6-5
CASSYKTGADTQYF
TGTGCCAGCAGTTACAAAACAGGGGCAGATACGCAGTATTTT
>.|TRBJ1-2|.|TRBV6-5
CASKSHHGYTF
TGTGCCAGCAAATCCCACCATGGCTACACCTTC
>.|TRBJ2-7|.|TRBV6-5
CASSYSRRLSYEQYF
TGTGCCAGCAGTTACTCGAGGAGACTCTCCTACGAGCAGTACTTC
>once|TRBJ1-6|.|TRBV19
CASRGQVNSPLHF
TGTGCCAGTAGGGGACAAGTTAATTCACCCCTCCACTTT
>.|TRBJ2-3|TRBD2|TRBV19
CASSFLLAGTDTQYF
TGTGCCAGTAGTTTTCTACTAGCGGGGACGGATACGCAGTATTTT
>.|TRBJ1-6|.|TRBV3-1/TRBV3-2
CASSRREYNSPLHF
TGTGCCAGCAGCCGACGAGAATATAATTCACCCCTCCACTTT
>.|TRBJ1-5|.|TRBV18
CASSPPEGTYNQPQHF
TGTGCCAGCTCACCACCGGAGGGGACCTACAATCAGCCCCAGCATTTT
>once|TRBJ1-1|.|TRBV27
CASSSAEYTEAFF
TGTGCCAGCAGTTCAGCCGAATATACTGAAGCTTTCTTT